This T cell receptor beta chain is from a study of spatial heterogeneity in lung cancer. Looking at the study overall: Beta-chain sequences consistently outnumbered alpha-chain sequences in detection. In raw reads, more than 8.5 appearances on average were recorded for each unique TCR and UMI combination.

TCRdb reprocessed the 5' RACE reads with MiXCR, giving one entry per CDR3 protein. Of 95,000 to 130,000 distinct CDR3 sequences in the sample, 10% to 15% were seen once. Time point given: blood at routine non-recurrence follow-up after resection. Whole RNA from tumor, nontumor lung or frozen PBMC was sequenced unsorted. This clonotype was seen ten or more times. The sequenced sample was PBMCs, obtained at follow-up. The sequence was collected from a male donor with early-stage non-small cell lung cancer.

Here the CDR3 reads CASSLDASETQYF. The DNA of the CDR3 is TGTGCCAGCAGCTTAGATGCATCGGAGACCCAGTACTTC. The chain carries TRBV7-9 and TRBJ2-5; unclear D gene. Germline CDR1 is SEHNR and CDR2 is FQNEAQ (reference sequence). Trimming removed 1 base from V and 5 bases from J, with 8 bases in between. The CDR3 spans 13 residues.